This TCR beta chain was recovered during a study of T cells expressing NK-cell markers. The CDR3 extends over 17 amino acids. Germline V lookup: CDR1 LGHNA, CDR2 YNFKEQ. With the 5' RACE reads reprocessed, TCRdb shows one record per CDR3 protein and no DNA. In total, the table holds over 150,000 distinct CDR3 sequences. This receptor was obtained from a man aged 18 to 69 in good health. The sample comprised blood T cells: a sorted CD56 or NKG2C T cell subset, CD4+ or CD8+ T cells, or bulk PBMC T cells (not recorded which). This sequence joins TRBV4-2 and TRBJ2-1; TCRdb outputs TRBD2, but without DNA this stays unchecked. The CDR3 sequence: CASSLYFSGGTNNEQFF.